The 25 T cell receptor beta chains given below trace back to one sample, sequenced in a study of vaccination effects on CD4 cells after COVID-19. Profiled with immunoSEQ multiplex PCR; TCRdb holds only in-frame clones, not every one. The sample has about 26,000 clones, about four fifths seen once. These receptors are not linked to any known antigen. Prior to sequencing, the ViraFEST assay stimulated PBMC with viral peptide pools, which expanded the antigen-specific CD4+ T cells. Culture proceeded for nine to ten days, and CD4+ T cells were then isolated. This individual tested PCR-positive for SARS-CoV-2 infection between March and December 2020. The sample here was CD4+ T cells from PBMCs cultured with HCoV-NL63 spike peptides, taken before COVID-19 vaccination. The origin of the receptors is a human donor who had a prior SARS-CoV-2 infection.

This CDR3 is CASSRTGNLGGYTF. In DNA form, the CDR3 reads TGTGCCAGCAGTCGAACAGGCAACCTCGGGGGCTACACCTTC. The chain carries TRBV28 and TRBJ1-2; perhaps TRBD1 as D (5 bases). Trimming took off 5 bases at V and 8 bases at J, with 18 bases between the two ends. This CDR3 has 14 residues. Germline V gene sequence: CDR1 MDHEN, CDR2 SYDVKM.

This clone has only a few counts. The chain links TRBV7-9 to TRBJ2-2; TRBD2 might be the D (6 bases). The ends were cut back, 2 bases at V and 7 bases at J, with 11 bases in the middle. CDR3 size: 14 residues. Germline lookup yields CDR1 SEHNR and CDR2 FQNEAQ (reference sequence). The CDR3 loop is CASSLQGGNGELFF. The CDR3 DNA sequence: TGTGCCAGCAGCTTACAGGGCGGGAACGGGGAGCTGTTTTTT. Based on the CDR3 plus reference TRBV7-9 and TRBJ2-2, the full variable domain is DTGVSQNPRHKITKRGQNVTFRCDPISEHNRLYWYRQTLGQGPEFLTYFQNEAQLEKSRLLSDRFSAERPKGSFSTLEIQRTEQGDSAMYLCASSLQGGNGELFFGEGSRLTVL.

This clone was recorded once. This chain uses TRBV11-3 with TRBJ2-1; D not certain. The V and J ends lost 5 bases and 6 bases respectively, with 11 bases between them. The germline CDR1 and CDR2 sequences are SGHNT and YENEEA. CDR3 length equals 13 residues. CDR3 DNA: TGTGCCAGCAGCGGGAACTATGCCAATGAGCAGTTCTTC. Translation: CASSGNYANEQFF.

The rearrangement links TRBV24-1 to TRBJ2-1; D is unclear. Germline-derived CDR1 and CDR2 are KGHDR and SFDVKD. V shed 5 bases and J shed 2 bases, with 9 bases lying between them. The CDR3 totals 14 residues. This CDR3 reads CATSAAQTYNEQFF. Written as DNA, the CDR3 is TGTGCCACCAGTGCTGCGCAAACCTACAATGAGCAGTTCTTC.

CDR3 loop: CASSSGQANFYYGYTF. DNA for the CDR3: TGCGCCAGCAGCTCCGGACAGGCCAATTTTTACTATGGCTACACCTTC. The genes are TRBV5-1 and TRBJ1-2; 7 bases line up with TRBD1. The CDR3 is 16 amino acids. The J segment lost 3 bases and the V segment lost 3 bases, leaving 11 bases of the junction unmatched. Germline CDR1 reads SGHRS; CDR2 reads YFSETQ.

The rearrangement links TRBV27 to TRBJ2-3; D not resolved. V was cut by 6 bases and J by 3 bases, with 10 bases left in between. CDR1 is MNHEY, CDR2 SMNVEV, per germline (reference sequence). The CDR3 is 13 amino acids. The CDR3 coding sequence is TGTGCCAGCAGAAAAGACTGGACAGATACGCAGTATTTT. It yields the protein CASRKDWTDTQYF.

This chain connects TRBV7-8 to TRBJ2-7, with 7 bases lining up with TRBD2. V lost 6 bases and J lost 5; bases outside the gene matches: 13. The CDR3 contains 15 residues. The germline CDR1 and CDR2 sequences are SGHVS and FQNEAQ. The chain's CDR3 is CASSTSVGRENEQYF. CDR3 sequence (DNA): TGTGCCAGCAGTACCTCCGTAGGGAGGGAGAACGAGCAGTACTTC.

The V and J genes are TRBV5-1 and TRBJ2-3, with 7 bases matching TRBD2. Trimming took 0 bases from V and 0 from J; bases not matched to a gene: 1. The CDR3 sequence is 15 residues long. From germline, CDR1 is SGHRS and CDR2 YFSETQ. CDR3 DNA: TGCGCCAGCAGCTTGGGCGGGGGAAGCACAGATACGCAGTATTTT. It codes for CASSLGGGSTDTQYF.

This clone was counted a few times. V usage is TRBV3-1 (or the pseudogene TRBV3-2) and J usage is TRBJ1-6; D not resolved. Germline-derived CDR1 and CDR2 are LGHDT and YNNKEL (reference sequence). Trimming pared 6 bases from V and 5 bases from J, leaving 8 bases between. This CDR3 spans 13 amino acids. The CDR3 here is CASRGIDNSPLHF. The CDR3 nucleotides are TGTGCCAGCAGGGGGATAGATAATTCACCCCTCCACTTT.

The rearrangement joins TRBV30 to TRBJ2-7; D possibly uses TRBD1 or TRBD2 (5 bases each). Deletions cut 3 bases from V and 1 base from J, with 10 bases between. Germline V gives CDR1 GTSNPN, CDR2 SVGIG (reference sequence). The CDR3 runs to 13 residues. The chain's CDR3 is CAWSDGASYEQYF. The CDR3 DNA reads TGTGCCTGGAGCGACGGGGCATCCTACGAGCAGTACTTC. The full variable domain, its missing parts supplied by reference TRBV30 and TRBJ2-7, is SQTIHQWPATLVQPVGSPLSLECTVEGTSNPNLYWYRQAAGRGLQLLFYSVGIGQISSEVPQNLSASRPQDRQFILSSKKLLLSDSGFYLCAWSDGASYEQYFGPGTRLTVT.

V and J are TRBV28 and TRBJ2-7, with D tentatively TRBD1 (6 bases). Trimming took off 4 bases at V and 2 bases at J, with 15 bases between the two ends. CDR1 is MDHEN and CDR2 is SYDVKM in the germline V gene. This CDR3 contains 15 residues. The CDR3 here is CASSSPGTPPYEQYF. CDR3 nucleotide sequence: TGTGCCAGCAGTTCCCCCGGGACACCGCCCTACGAGCAGTACTTC.

This sequence joins TRBV4-3 and TRBJ1-2; D remains unclear. CDR1 is LGHNA, CDR2 YSLEER, per germline. This CDR3 has 13 residues. V was clipped by 0 bases and J by 2 bases, with 4 bases between them. CDR3 protein: CASSQDHNYGYTF. The CDR3 coding sequence is TGCGCCAGCAGCCAAGATCACAACTATGGCTACACCTTC.

This clone was seen only a few times. The V gene is TRBV27, the J gene TRBJ1-1, with unresolved D. Germline V CDR1 and CDR2: MNHEY, SMNVEV (reference sequence). CDR3 length: 13 amino acids. Trimming took off 8 bases at V and 4 bases at J, with 14 bases between the two ends. The DNA for the CDR3 is TGTGCCAGCCGTTGGGGAAGAACCACTGAAGCTTTCTTT. Translated: CASRWGRTTEAFF.

The chain is built from TRBV4-1 and TRBJ1-2; D not resolved. CDR1 is MGHRA, CDR2 YSYEKL, per germline. The CDR3 runs to 14 residues. V lost 4 bases and J lost 8, with 17 bases in between. The chain's CDR3 is CASSPFSPPRGYTF. The CDR3 region has the DNA TGCGCCAGCAGCCCGTTTTCCCCTCCTCGAGGCTACACCTTC.

This clone was seen only a few times. This sequence joins TRBV2 and TRBJ1-4; D is unresolved. Germline V gene sequence: CDR1 SNHLY, CDR2 FYNNEI. Trimming removed 7 bases at V and 6 bases at J, with 15 bases between. CDR3 length: 14 amino acids. The CDR3 protein is CASTASLAYEKLFF. Written as DNA, the CDR3 is TGTGCCAGCACAGCCTCGTTGGCCTATGAAAAACTGTTTTTT.

The chain links TRBV7-6 to TRBJ2-5; 10 bases agree with TRBD2. J was trimmed by 5 bases and V by 1 base; bases with no gene match: 7. Germline V gives CDR1 SGHVS, CDR2 FNYEAQ. The CDR3 spans 16 residues. CDR3 sequence reads: CASSLERTSGGETQYF. The CDR3 nucleotides read TGTGCCAGCAGCTTAGAAAGGACTAGCGGTGGCGAGACCCAGTACTTC. Full variable domain (outside the CDR3, taken from reference TRBV7-6 and TRBJ2-5): GAGVSQSPRYKVTKRGQDVALRCDPISGHVSLYWYRQALGQGPEFLTYFNYEAQQDKSGLPNDRFSAERPEGSISTLTIQRTEQRDSAMYRCASSLERTSGGETQYFGPGTRLLVL.

The rearrangement joins TRBV4-1 to TRBJ2-5; tentatively, D is TRBD1 or TRBD2 (5 bases each). The germline V and J ends were trimmed by 0 bases and 5 bases, with 10 bases remaining between them. This CDR3 is 14 amino acids long. The germline V gene has CDR1 MGHRA and CDR2 YSYEKL. The CDR3 DNA reads TGCGCCAGCAGCCAAGAGGTGGGGGTGGAGACCCAGTACTTC. Translation: CASSQEVGVETQYF.

V gene TRBV6-5 combines with J gene TRBJ2-3; D might be TRBD1 or TRBD2, each matching 5 bases. The CDR3 totals 13 residues. Trimming took 6 bases from V and 5 from J, leaving 12 bases between them. Germline V gene data show CDR1 as MNHEY and CDR2 as SVGAGI. The CDR3 here is CASRGPAGDTQYF. CDR3 nucleotide sequence: TGTGCCAGCAGGGGACCCGCCGGAGATACGCAGTATTTT.

The V and J genes are TRBV3-1 (or the pseudogene TRBV3-2) and TRBJ1-2; TRBD1 matches 8 bases. The junction had 6 bases not matched to a gene; V was cut back by 2 bases and J by 4 bases. There are 15 residues in the CDR3. Per the germline V gene, CDR1 is LGHDT and CDR2 is YNNKEL (reference sequence). The DNA for the CDR3 is TGTGCCAGCAGCCAAACAGGGGGAATGGGCTATGGCTACACCTTC. The encoded protein is CASSQTGGMGYGYTF.

The chain links TRBV20-1 to TRBJ2-3; TRBD2 aligns across 15 bases. The CDR3 loop spans 16 amino acids. After removal of 3 bases from V and 2 bases from J, the junction contained 3 bases not matched to a gene. The germline V gene encodes CDR1 DFQATT and CDR2 SNEGSKA (reference sequence). The CDR3 is CSASRTSGRATDTQYF. CDR3 DNA: TGCAGTGCTAGTAGGACTAGCGGGAGGGCCACAGATACGCAGTATTTT.

The chain carries TRBV6-5 and TRBJ2-1, with TRBD2 matching over 12 bases. Germline values: CDR1 MNHEY, CDR2 SVGAGI. V shed 6 bases, J shed 7 bases, and the junction held 7 bases outside the gene matches. This CDR3 has 15 amino acids. The CDR3 DNA sequence: TGTGCCAGCAGCTTAACTAGCGGGGGGAATAATGAGCAGTTCTTC. Translating gives CASSLTSGGNNEQFF.

This clone showed up just a few times. The V and J genes are TRBV11-3 and TRBJ2-2; TRBD2 is a possible D gene (6 bases). Per the germline V gene, CDR1 is SGHNT and CDR2 is YENEEA. V lost 5 bases, J lost 3 bases, and 19 bases lay in between. This CDR3 comprises 17 residues. The CDR3: CASSPGRLGGDTGELFF. CDR3 DNA sequence: TGTGCCAGCAGCCCAGGCAGGTTAGGCGGGGACACCGGGGAGCTGTTTTTT.

J is TRBJ1-1 and V is TRBV11-3; D gene unclear. Germline V CDR1 and CDR2: SGHNT, YENEEA. V shed 5 bases and J shed 0 bases, with 10 bases lying between them. The CDR3 has 14 amino acids. The CDR3 loop is CASSLGRMNTEAFF. The CDR3 DNA reads as TGTGCCAGCAGCCTCGGACGGATGAACACTGAAGCTTTCTTT.

The genes are TRBV6-5 and TRBJ1-4; TRBD1 matches 7 bases. The CDR3 is 14 residues long. The germline V gene encodes CDR1 MNHEY and CDR2 SVGAGI. After removal of 7 bases from V and 5 bases from J, the junction contained 7 bases not matched to a gene. This CDR3 reads CASTSGQLNEKLFF. CDR3 nucleotides: TGTGCCAGCACTTCGGGACAGTTAAATGAAAAACTGTTTTTT.

This sequence joins TRBV5-8 and TRBJ2-2; a weak D match, TRBD2 (6 bases). V lost 0 bases and J lost 0, with 12 bases in between. The CDR3 extends over 17 amino acids. Germline assignment: CDR1 SGHTS and CDR2 YDEGEE. The CDR3, as DNA: TGTGCCAGCAGCTTGGCCGGGGGAACAGCGAACACCGGGGAGCTGTTTTTT. It codes for CASSLAGGTANTGELFF.